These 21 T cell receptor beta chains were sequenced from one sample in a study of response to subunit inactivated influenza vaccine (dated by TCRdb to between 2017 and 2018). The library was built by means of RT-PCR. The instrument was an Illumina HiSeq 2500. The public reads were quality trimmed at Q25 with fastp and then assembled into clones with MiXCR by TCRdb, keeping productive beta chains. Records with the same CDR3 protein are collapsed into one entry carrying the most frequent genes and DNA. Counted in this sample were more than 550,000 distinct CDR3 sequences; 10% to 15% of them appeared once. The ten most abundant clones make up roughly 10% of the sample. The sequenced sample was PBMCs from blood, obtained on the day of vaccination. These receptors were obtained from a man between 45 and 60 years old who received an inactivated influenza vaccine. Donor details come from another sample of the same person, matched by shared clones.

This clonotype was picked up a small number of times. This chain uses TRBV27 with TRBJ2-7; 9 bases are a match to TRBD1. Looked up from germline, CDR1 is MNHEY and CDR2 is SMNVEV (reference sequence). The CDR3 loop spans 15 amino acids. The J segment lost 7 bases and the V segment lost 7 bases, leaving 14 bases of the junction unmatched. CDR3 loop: CASTHPGQGPNEQYF. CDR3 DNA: TGTGCCAGCACCCACCCGGGACAGGGTCCCAATGAGCAGTACTTC.

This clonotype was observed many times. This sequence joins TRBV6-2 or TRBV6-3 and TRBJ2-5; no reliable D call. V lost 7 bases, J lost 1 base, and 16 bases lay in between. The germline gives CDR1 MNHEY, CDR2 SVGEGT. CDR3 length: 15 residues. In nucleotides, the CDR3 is TGTGCCAGCATTGCGGCAGAAAGCATCCAAGAGACCCAGTACTTC. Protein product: CASIAAESIQETQYF.

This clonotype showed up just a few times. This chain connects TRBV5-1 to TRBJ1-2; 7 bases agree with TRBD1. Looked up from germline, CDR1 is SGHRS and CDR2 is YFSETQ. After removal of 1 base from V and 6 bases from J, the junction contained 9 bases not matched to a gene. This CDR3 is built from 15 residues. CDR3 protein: CASSLTGDPLDGYTF. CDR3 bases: TGCGCCAGCAGCTTGACAGGGGACCCGCTCGATGGCTACACCTTC.

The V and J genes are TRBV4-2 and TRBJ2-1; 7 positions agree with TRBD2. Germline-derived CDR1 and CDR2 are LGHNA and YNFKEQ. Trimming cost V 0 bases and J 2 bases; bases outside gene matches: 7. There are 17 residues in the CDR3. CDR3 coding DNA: TGTGCCAGCAGCCAAGATCGGCAAGGGAGGGCCTACAATGAGCAGTTCTTC. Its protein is CASSQDRQGRAYNEQFF.

The CDR3 protein is CASSWEQGFVYEQYF. The CDR3 coding sequence is TGTGCCAGCAGTTGGGAACAGGGATTCGTCTACGAGCAGTACTTC. The V gene is TRBV12-3 or TRBV12-4, the J gene TRBJ2-7; possibly TRBD1 for D (6 bases). The CDR3 contains 15 residues. V lost 4 bases and J 3 bases, leaving 16 bases between the germline ends.

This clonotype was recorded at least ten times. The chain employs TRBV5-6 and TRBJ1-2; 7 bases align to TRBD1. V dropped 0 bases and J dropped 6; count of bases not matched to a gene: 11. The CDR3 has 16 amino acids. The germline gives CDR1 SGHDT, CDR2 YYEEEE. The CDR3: CASSLDRGPEGDGYTF. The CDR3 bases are TGTGCCAGCAGCTTGGACAGGGGACCCGAAGGAGATGGCTACACCTTC.

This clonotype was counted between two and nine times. Here the CDR3 reads CASSLRPTILYNEQFF. The CDR3 DNA follows: TGTGCCAGCAGCTTGAGGCCCACTATTCTATACAATGAGCAGTTCTTC. The gene calls are TRBV5-6 and TRBJ2-1; D not resolved. The length of the CDR3 is 16 residues. The germline V gene encodes CDR1 SGHDT and CDR2 YYEEEE. V lost 1 base and J lost 4, with 15 bases in between.

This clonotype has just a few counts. CDR3 nucleotides: TGTGCCAGCACCGAGGGCGCAGCTAGCACAGATACGCAGTATTTT. Protein sequence: CASTEGAASTDTQYF. This chain joins TRBV6-1 and TRBJ2-3, with D tentatively TRBD2 (5 bases). The germline gives CDR1 MNHNS, CDR2 SASEGT. The length of the CDR3 is 15 residues. V lost 7 bases and J lost 0, with 14 bases in between.

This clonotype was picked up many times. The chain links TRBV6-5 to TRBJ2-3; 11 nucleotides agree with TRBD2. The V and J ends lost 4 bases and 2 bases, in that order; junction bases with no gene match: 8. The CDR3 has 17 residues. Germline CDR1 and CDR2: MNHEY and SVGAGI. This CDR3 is CASSFPTSGEPTDTQYF. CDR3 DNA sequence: TGTGCCAGCAGTTTCCCGACTAGCGGGGAACCCACAGATACGCAGTATTTT.

The CDR3: CASSPRRGLQYTDTQYF. As DNA, the CDR3 is TGTGCCAGCAGCCCTCGGCGGGGCCTACAGTACACAGATACGCAGTATTTT. This chain links TRBV28 with TRBJ2-3, with TRBD2 as a possible D gene (6 bases). The V end lost 6 bases, the J end lost 2 bases, and 21 bases lay between the germline ends. This CDR3 spans 17 amino acids. Germline CDR1 is MDHEN and CDR2 is SYDVKM.

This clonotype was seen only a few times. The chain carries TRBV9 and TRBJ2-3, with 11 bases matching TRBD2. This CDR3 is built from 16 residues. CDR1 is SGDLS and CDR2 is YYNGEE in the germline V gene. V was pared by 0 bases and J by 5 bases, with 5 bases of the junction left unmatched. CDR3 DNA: TGTGCCAGCAGCGTAGGGCTAGCGGGAGGCGAAGATACGCAGTATTTT. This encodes CASSVGLAGGEDTQYF.

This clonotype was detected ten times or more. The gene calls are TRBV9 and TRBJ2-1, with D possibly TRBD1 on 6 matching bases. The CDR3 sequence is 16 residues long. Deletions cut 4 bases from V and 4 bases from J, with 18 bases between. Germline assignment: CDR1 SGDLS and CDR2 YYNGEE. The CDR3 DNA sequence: TGTGCCAGCAGCCTAGGCCCAGGGGTAGAATACAATGAGCAGTTCTTC. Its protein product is CASSLGPGVEYNEQFF.

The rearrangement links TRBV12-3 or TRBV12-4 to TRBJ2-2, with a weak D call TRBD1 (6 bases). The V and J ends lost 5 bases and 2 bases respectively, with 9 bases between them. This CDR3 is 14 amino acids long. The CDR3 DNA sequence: TGTGCCAGCAGTAGGGGGTACAACACCGGGGAGCTGTTTTTT. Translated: CASSRGYNTGELFF.

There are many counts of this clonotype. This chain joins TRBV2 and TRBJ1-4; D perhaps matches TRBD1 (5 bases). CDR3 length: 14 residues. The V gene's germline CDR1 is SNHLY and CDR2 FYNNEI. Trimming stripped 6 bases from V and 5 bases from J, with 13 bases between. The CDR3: CASRVQVTNEKLFF. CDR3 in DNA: TGTGCCAGCAGGGTACAGGTTACGAATGAAAAACTGTTTTTT. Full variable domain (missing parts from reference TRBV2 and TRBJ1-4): EPEVTQTPSHQVTQMGQEVILRCVPISNHLYFYWYRQILGQKVEFLVSFYNNEISEKSEIFDDQFSVERPDGSNFTLKIRSTKLEDSAMYFCASRVQVTNEKLFFGSGTQLSVL.

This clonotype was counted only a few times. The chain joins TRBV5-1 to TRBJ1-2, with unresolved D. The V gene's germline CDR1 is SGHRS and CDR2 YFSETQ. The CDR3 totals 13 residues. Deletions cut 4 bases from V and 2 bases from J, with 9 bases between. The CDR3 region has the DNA TGCGCCAGCAGCAAGACGGAGAACTATGGCTACACCTTC. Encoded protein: CASSKTENYGYTF.

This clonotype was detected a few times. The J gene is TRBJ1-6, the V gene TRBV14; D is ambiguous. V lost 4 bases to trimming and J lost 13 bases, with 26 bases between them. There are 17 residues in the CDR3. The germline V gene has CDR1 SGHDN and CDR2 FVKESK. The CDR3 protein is CASSRTTDKWSVSPLHF. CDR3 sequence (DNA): TGTGCCAGCAGCCGTACTACAGACAAATGGAGTGTTTCCCCCCTCCACTTT.

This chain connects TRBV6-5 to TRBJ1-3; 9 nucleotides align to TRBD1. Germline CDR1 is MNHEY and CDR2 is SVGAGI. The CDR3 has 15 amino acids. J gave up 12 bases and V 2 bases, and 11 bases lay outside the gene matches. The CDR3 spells CASSYRWDRVDSIYF. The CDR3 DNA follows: TGTGCCAGCAGTTACCGTTGGGACAGGGTCGACAGCATATATTTT.

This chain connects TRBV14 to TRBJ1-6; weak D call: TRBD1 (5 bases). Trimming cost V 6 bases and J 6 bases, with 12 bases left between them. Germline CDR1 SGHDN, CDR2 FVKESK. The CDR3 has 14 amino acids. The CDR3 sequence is CASRGAGLNSPLHF. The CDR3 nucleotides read TGTGCCAGCAGAGGGGCGGGCCTTAATTCACCCCTCCACTTT.

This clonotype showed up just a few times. This CDR3 reads CSVGQGRYEQYF. The CDR3 bases are TGCAGTGTAGGACAGGGTCGGTACGAGCAGTACTTC. This sequence joins TRBV20-1 and TRBJ2-7, with 8 bases lining up with TRBD1. CDR3 length: 12 residues. Germline values: CDR1 DFQATT, CDR2 SNEGSKA (reference sequence). V lost 7 bases and J lost 4; bases outside the gene matches: 6.

CDR3 region: CASSVGGMGTDTQYF. The CDR3 DNA reads TGTGCCAGCAGCGTGGGGGGGATGGGCACAGATACGCAGTATTTT. This chain uses TRBV9 with TRBJ2-3, with 7 bases fitting TRBD2. Germline loops: CDR1 SGDLS, CDR2 YYNGEE. The CDR3 sequence is 15 residues long. The V and J ends lost 2 bases and 1 base, in that order; junction bases with no gene match: 4. The entire variable domain, with the rest obtained from reference TRBV9 and TRBJ2-3, is as follows: DSGVTQTPKHLITATGQRVTLRCSPRSGDLSVYWYQQSLDQGLQFLIQYYNGEERAKGNILERFSAQQFPDLHSELNLSSLELGDSALYFCASSVGGMGTDTQYFGPGTRLTVL.

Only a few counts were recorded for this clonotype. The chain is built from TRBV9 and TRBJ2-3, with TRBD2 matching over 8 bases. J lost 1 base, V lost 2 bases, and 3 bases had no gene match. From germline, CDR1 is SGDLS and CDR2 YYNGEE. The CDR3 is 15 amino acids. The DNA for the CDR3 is TGTGCCAGCAGCGTCGGGGGGGCTGGCACAGATACGCAGTATTTT. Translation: CASSVGGAGTDTQYF.